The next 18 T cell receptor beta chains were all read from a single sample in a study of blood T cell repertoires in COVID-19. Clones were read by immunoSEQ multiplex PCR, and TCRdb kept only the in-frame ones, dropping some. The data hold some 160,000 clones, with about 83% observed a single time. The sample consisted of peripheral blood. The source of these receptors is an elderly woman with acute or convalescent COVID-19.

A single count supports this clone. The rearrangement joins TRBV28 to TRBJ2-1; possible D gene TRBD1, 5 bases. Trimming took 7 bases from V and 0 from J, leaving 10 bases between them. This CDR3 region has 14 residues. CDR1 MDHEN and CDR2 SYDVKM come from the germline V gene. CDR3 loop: CASKGMVSYNEQFF. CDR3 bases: TGTGCCAGCAAGGGGATGGTCTCCTACAATGAGCAGTTCTTC.

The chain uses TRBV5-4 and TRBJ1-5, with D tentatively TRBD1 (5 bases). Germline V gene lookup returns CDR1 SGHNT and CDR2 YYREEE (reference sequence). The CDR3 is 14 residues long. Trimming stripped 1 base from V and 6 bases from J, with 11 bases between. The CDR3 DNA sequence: TGTGCCAGCAGCTTGTCGGGGGGTGGTCAGCCCCAGCATTTT. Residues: CASSLSGGGQPQHF.

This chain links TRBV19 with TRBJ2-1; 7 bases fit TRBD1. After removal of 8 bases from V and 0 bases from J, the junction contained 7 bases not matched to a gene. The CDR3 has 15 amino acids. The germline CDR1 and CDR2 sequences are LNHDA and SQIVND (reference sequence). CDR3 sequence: CASGKDRSSYNEQFF. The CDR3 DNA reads TGTGCCAGTGGCAAGGACAGGAGCTCCTACAATGAGCAGTTCTTC.

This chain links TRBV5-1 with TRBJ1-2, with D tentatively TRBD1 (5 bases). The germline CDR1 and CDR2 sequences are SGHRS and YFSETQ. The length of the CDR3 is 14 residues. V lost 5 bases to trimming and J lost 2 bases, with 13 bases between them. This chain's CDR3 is CASSRDYLNYGYTF. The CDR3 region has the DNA TGCGCCAGCAGTCGGGACTATCTGAACTATGGCTACACCTTC.

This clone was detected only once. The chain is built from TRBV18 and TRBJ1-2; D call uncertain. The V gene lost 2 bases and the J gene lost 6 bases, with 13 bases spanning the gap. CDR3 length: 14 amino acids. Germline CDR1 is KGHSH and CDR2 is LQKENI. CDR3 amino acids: CASSPTQEVHGYTF. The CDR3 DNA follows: TGTGCCAGCTCACCAACACAAGAGGTTCATGGCTACACCTTC.

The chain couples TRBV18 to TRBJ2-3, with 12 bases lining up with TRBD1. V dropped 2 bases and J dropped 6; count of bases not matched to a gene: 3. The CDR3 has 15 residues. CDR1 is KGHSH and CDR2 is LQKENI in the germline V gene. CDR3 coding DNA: TGTGCCAGCTCACCAGGGACAGGGGGCTTGGATACGCAGTATTTT. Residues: CASSPGTGGLDTQYF.

CDR3 bases: TGTGCCAGCAGTGCTCAAGGAGTCTACGAGCAGTACTTC. It yields the protein CASSAQGVYEQYF. This sequence joins TRBV2 and TRBJ2-7, with D uncertain. Germline assignment: CDR1 SNHLY and CDR2 FYNNEI. The CDR3 is 13 amino acids. The V and J ends lost 4 bases and 3 bases respectively, with 10 bases between them.

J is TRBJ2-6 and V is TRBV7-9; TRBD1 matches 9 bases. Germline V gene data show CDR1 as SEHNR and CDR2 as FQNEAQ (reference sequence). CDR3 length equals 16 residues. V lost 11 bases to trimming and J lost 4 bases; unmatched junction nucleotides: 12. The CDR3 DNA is TGTGCCGGTAATGCGGGGACAGGGACCGGGGCCAACGTCCTGACTTTC. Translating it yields CAGNAGTGTGANVLTF.

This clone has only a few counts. CDR3 protein: CASSEAGQGIDEKLFF. Here the CDR3 DNA reads TGTGCCAGCAGTGAAGCTGGACAGGGGATAGATGAAAAACTGTTTTTT. This sequence joins TRBV2 and TRBJ1-4; TRBD1 agrees at 9 bases. The germline V gene has CDR1 SNHLY and CDR2 FYNNEI. This CDR3 is 16 amino acids long. J gave up 6 bases and V 0 bases, and 5 bases lay outside the gene matches.

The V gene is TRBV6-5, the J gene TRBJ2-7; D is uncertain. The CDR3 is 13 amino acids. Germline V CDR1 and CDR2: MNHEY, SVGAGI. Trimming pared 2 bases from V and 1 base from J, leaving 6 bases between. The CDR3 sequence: CASSYARSYEQYF. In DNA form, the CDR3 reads TGTGCCAGCAGTTACGCTCGGTCCTACGAGCAGTACTTC.

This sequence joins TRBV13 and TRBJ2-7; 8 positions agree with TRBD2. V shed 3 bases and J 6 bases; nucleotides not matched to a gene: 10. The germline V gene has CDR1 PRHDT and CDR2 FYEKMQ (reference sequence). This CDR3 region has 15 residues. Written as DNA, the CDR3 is TGTGCCAGCAGCTTGAGGCGGGGGGTCCTGCCCGAGCAGTACTTC. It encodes CASSLRRGVLPEQYF.

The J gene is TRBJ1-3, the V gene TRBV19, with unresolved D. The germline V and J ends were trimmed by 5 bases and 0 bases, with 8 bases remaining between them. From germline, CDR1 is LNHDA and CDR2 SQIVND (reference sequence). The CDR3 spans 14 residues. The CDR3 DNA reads TGTGCCAGTAGTCGGGTGTACTCTGGAAACACCATATATTTT. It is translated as CASSRVYSGNTIYF.

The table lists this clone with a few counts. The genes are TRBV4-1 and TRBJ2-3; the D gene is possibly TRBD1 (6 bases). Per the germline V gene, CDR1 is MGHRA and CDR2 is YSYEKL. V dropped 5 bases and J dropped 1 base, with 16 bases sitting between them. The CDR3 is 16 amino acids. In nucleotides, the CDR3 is TGCGCCAGCAGCACACGAGGGGGAAGGGGCACAGATACGCAGTATTTT. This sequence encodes CASSTRGGRGTDTQYF.

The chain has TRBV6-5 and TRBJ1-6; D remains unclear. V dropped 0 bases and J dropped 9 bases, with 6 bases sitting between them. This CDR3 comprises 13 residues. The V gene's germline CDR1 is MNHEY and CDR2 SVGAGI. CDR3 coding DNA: TGTGCCAGCAGTTACTCGCCAGGTTCACCCCTCCACTTT. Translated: CASSYSPGSPLHF.

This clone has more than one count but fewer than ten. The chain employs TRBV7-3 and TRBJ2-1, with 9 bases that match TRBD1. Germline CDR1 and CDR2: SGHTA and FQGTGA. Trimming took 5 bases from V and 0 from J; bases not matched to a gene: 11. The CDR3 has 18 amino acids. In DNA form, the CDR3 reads TGTGCCAGCAGCCCAAGGCGGACAGGGGCGACCTCCTACAATGAGCAGTTCTTC. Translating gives CASSPRRTGATSYNEQFF.

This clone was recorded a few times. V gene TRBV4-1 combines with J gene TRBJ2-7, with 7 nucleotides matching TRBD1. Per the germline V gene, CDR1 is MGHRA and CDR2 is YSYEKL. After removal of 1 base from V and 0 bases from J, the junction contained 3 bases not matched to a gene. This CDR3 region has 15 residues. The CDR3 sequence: CASSQVGTASYEQYF. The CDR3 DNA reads TGCGCCAGCAGCCAAGTGGGGACAGCCTCCTACGAGCAGTACTTC.

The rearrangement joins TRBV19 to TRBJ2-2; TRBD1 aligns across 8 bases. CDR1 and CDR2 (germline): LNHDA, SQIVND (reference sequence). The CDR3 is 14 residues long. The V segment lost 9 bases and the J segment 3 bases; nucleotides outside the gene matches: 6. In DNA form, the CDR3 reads TGTGCCAGCTTAGACAGGGGATACACCGGGGAGCTGTTTTTT. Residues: CASLDRGYTGELFF. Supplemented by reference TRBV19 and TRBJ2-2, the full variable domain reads DGGITQSPKYLFRKEGQNVTLSCEQNLNHDAMYWYRQDPGQGLRLIYYSQIVNDFQKGDIAEGYSVSREKKESFPLTVTSAQKNPTAFYLCASLDRGYTGELFFGEGSRLTVL.

The CDR3 sequence is CASRPAGGQSEQFF. CDR3 coding DNA: TGTGCCAGTAGACCAGCGGGCGGGCAATCTGAGCAGTTCTTC. The chain is built from TRBV19 and TRBJ2-1; D might be TRBD2 (6 bases). The CDR3 has 14 residues. Per germline, CDR1 LNHDA and CDR2 SQIVND (reference sequence). Trimming removed 6 bases from V and 9 bases from J, with 18 bases in between. The full variable domain, its missing parts supplied by reference TRBV19 and TRBJ2-1, is DGGITQSPKYLFRKEGQNVTLSCEQNLNHDAMYWYRQDPGQGLRLIYYSQIVNDFQKGDIAEGYSVSREKKESFPLTVTSAQKNPTAFYLCASRPAGGQSEQFFGPGTRLTVL.